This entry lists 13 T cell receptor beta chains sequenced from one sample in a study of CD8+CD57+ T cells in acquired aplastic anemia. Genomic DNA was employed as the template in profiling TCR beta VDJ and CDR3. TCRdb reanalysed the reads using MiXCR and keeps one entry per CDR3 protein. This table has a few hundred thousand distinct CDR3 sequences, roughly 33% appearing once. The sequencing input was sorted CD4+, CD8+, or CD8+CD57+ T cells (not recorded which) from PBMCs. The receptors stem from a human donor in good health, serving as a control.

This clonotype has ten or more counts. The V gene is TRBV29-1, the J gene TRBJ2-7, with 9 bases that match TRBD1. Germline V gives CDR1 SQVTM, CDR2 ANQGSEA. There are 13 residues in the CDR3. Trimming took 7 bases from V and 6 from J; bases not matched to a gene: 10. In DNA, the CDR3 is TGCAGCGGCTCCCGGGACAGGGTAAGCGAGCAGTACTTC. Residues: CSGSRDRVSEQYF.

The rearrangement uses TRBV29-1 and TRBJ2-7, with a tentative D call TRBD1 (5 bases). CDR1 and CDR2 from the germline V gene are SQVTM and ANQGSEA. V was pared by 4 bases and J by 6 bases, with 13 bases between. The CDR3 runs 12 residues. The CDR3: CSVGHPQGEQYF. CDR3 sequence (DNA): TGCAGCGTTGGGCATCCCCAGGGCGAGCAGTACTTC.

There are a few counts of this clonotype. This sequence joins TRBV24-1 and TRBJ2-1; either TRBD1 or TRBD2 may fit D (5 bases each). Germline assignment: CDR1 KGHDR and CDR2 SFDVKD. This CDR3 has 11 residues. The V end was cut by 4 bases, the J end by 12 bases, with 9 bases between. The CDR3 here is CATSEGTWQFF. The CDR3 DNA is TGTGCCACCAGTGAAGGGACCTGGCAGTTCTTC.

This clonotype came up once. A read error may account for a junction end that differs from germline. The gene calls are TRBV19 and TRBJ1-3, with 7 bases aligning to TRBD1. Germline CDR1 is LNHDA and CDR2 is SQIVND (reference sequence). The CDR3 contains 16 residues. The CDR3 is CASRRAEGGSGSTIYF. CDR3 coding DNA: TGTGCCAGTAGAAGGGCAGAAGGGGGCTCTGGAAGCACCATATATTTT.

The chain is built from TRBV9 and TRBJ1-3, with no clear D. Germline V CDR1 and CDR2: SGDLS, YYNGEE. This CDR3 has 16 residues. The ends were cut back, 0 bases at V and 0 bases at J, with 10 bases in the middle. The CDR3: CASSVGGSNSGNTIYF. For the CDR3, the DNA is TGTGCCAGCAGCGTAGGAGGCAGTAACTCTGGAAACACCATATATTTT.

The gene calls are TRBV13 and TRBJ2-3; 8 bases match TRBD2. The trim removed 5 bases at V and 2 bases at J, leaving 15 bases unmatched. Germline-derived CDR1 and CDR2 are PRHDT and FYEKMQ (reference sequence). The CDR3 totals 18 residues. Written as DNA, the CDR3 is TGTGCCAGCAGCGCCCCTTTAGCGGGGTGGAATTTCACAGATACGCAGTATTTT. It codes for CASSAPLAGWNFTDTQYF.

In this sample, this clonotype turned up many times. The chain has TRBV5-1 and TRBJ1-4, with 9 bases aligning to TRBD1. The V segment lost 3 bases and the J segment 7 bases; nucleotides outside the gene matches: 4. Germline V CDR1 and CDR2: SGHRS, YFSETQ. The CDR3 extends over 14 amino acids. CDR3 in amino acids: CASSSTGQGEKLFF. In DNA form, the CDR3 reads TGCGCCAGCAGCTCCACGGGACAGGGTGAAAAACTGTTTTTT.

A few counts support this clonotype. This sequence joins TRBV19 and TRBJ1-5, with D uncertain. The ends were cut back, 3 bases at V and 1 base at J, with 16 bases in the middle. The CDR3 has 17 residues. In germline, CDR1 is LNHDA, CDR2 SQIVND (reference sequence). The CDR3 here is CASSIGFSGLSNQPQHF. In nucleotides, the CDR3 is TGTGCCAGTAGTATTGGCTTCTCGGGATTAAGCAATCAGCCCCAGCATTTT.

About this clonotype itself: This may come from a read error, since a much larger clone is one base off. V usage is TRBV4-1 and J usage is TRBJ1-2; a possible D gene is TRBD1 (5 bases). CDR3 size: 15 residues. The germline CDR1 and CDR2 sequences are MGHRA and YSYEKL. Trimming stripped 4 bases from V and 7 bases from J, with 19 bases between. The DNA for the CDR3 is TGCGCCAGCAGCCCAGGGTGGGTGTTGGGCTGTGGCTACACCTTC. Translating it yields CASSPGWVLGCGYTF.

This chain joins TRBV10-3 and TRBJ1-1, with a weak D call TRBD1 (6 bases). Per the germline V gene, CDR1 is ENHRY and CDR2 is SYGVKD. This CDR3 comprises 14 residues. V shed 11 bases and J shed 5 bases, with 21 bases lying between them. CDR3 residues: CASRQGMEGTEAFF. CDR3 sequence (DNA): TGTGCCTCCAGGCAGGGGATGGAAGGGACTGAAGCTTTCTTT.

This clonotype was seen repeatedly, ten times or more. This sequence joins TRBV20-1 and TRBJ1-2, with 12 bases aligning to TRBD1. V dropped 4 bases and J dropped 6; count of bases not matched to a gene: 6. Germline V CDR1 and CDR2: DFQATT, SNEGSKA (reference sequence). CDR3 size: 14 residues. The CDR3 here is CSATRDRGPHGYTF. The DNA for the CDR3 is TGCAGTGCTACCAGGGACAGGGGGCCCCATGGCTACACCTTC.

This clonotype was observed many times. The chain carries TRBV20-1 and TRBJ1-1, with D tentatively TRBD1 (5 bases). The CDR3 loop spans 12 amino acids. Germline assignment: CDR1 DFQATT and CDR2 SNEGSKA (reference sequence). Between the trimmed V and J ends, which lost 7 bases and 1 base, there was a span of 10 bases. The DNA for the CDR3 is TGCAGTGTCGTAGACAGGAACACTGAAGCTTTCTTT. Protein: CSVVDRNTEAFF.

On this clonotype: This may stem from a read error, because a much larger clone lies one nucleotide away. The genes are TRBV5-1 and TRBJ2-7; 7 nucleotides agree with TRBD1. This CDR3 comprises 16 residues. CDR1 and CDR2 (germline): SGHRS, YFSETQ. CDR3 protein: CSSSLPGPGTAYEQYF. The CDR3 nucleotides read TGCTCCAGCAGCTTGCCAGGCCCCGGGACAGCCTACGAGCAGTACTTC. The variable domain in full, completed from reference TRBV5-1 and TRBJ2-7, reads KAGVTQTPRYLIKTRGQQVTLSCSPISGHRSVSWYQQTPGQGLQFLFEYFSETQRNKGNFPGRFSGRQFSNSRSEMNVSTLELGDSALYLCSSSLPGPGTAYEQYFGPGTRLTVT.